This TCR beta chain was recorded in a study of blood T cell repertoires in COVID-19. For the study at large: PBMCs, B-cell-depleted T cells, or T cells were the source of the cDNA or gDNA that made up the material.

The authors' processing: Amplification with reference gene primers provided the estimates of nucleated cell counts. Only in-frame clones appear in the TCRdb table, and some are missing; sequencing was by immunoSEQ multiplex PCR. V, J and clone size are those of that table, while D and trimming were read from the DNA. Of roughly 500,000 clones detected, 80% to 90% appear once; the ten largest clones hold approximately 2.9%. This CDR3 contains 16 residues. The chain has TRBV21-1 and TRBJ1-1; TRBD1 is the table's D call, not checked against the DNA. TRBV21-1 is reported as a pseudogene. Sequenced: peripheral blood. The sequence derives from a human donor in a cohort sampled during active COVID-19. This CDR3 is CASSNPRGTVNTEAFF. The CDR3 nucleotides are TGTGCCAGCAGCAACCCAAGGGGGACGGTGAACACTGAAGCTTTCTTT.